The rows below give T cell receptor beta chains drawn from one sample of a study of Ad26.COV2.S vaccination and SARS-CoV-2 variants. Profiled with immunoSEQ multiplex PCR; TCRdb holds only in-frame clones, not every one. Altogether around 370,000 clones are present, about 91% being singletons, with the ten largest covering 3.5% to 4.5%. The sample in question was peripheral blood, obtained after recovery from COVID-19. The receptor source for this set is a human donor who had recovered from COVID-19. Each CDR3 is given with its conserved first and last residue. The D gene is left open where the match is weak. For some rows the clone size is stated as once, few or many, or as a class when expanded; others skip it.

>TRBJ2-2|.|TRBV6-5|.
CASSYRPGSNTGELFF
TGTGCCAGCAGTTACCGTCCAGGATCGAACACCGGGGAGCTGTTTTTT
>TRBJ1-1|.|TRBV12-3/TRBV12-4|.
CASSPEGTEAFF
TGTGCCAGCAGTCCGGAGGGTACTGAAGCTTTCTTT
>TRBJ1-5|.|TRBV2|.
CASSVGRYSNQPQHF
TGTGCCAGCAGCGTGGGACGATATAGCAATCAGCCCCAGCATTTT
>TRBJ1-5|.|TRBV18|.
CASSPLPLGSNQPQHF
TGTGCCAGCTCACCATTACCACTGGGGAGCAATCAGCCCCAGCATTTT
>TRBJ2-5|.|TRBV2|.
CASSGLTVVETQYF
TGTGCCAGCAGTGGTTTAACGGTAGTGGAGACCCAGTACTTC
>TRBJ1-1|.|TRBV5-1|.
CASSMGFGNTEAFF
TGCGCCAGCAGCATGGGGTTTGGGAACACTGAAGCTTTCTTT
>TRBJ1-4|.|TRBV19|.
CASSMMGGEKLFF
TGTGCCAGTAGTATGATGGGTGGGGAAAAACTGTTTTTT
>TRBJ2-3|.|TRBV23-1|.
CASSQVYRPLDRLNSYSTDTQYF
TGCGCCAGCAGTCAAGTCTATAGGCCCCTAGACAGGCTAAACTCCTATAGCACAGATACGCAGTATTTT
>TRBJ1-4|once|TRBV9|TRBD1
CASSPVDRGRGDEKLFF
TGTGCCAGCAGCCCCGTAGATAGGGGGCGGGGGGACGAAAAACTGTTTTTT
>TRBJ2-5|.|TRBV29-1|.
CSGDIGGRETQYF
TGCAGCGGGGACATCGGGGGGAGGGAGACCCAGTACTTC
>TRBJ2-5|.|TRBV7-9|.
CASSPQETQYF
TGTGCCAGCAGCCCTCAAGAGACCCAGTACTTC
>TRBJ1-3|few|TRBV5-8|TRBD1
CASSSGQRSSGNTIYF
TGTGCCAGCAGCTCGGGACAGAGATCCTCTGGAAACACCATATATTTT
>TRBJ2-3|.|TRBV10-1|.
CASSDWDGTTDTQYF
TGCGCCAGCAGTGATTGGGACGGAACCACAGATACGCAGTATTTT
>TRBJ2-1|.|TRBV11-2|.
CASSSGRHYNEQFF
TGTGCCAGCAGCTCGGGACGGCATTACAATGAGCAGTTCTTC
>TRBJ2-5|few|TRBV11-2|.
CASSFQETQYF
TGTGCCAGCAGCTTCCAAGAGACCCAGTACTTC
>TRBJ2-5|.|TRBV19|.
CASSISAAQETQYF
TGTGCCAGTAGTATTAGCGCAGCGCAAGAGACCCAGTACTTC
>TRBJ1-4|.|TRBV5-5|.
CASSLGGFGEKLFF
TGTGCCAGCAGCTTGGGGGGGTTTGGTGAAAAACTGTTTTTT
>TRBJ1-1|once|TRBV7-9|.
CASSRTENMNTEAFF
TGTGCCAGCAGCCGGACAGAAAACATGAACACTGAAGCTTTCTTT
>TRBJ2-3|.|TRBV9|TRBD1
CASSARTGADTQYF
TGTGCCAGCAGCGCGAGGACAGGGGCGGATACGCAGTATTTT
>TRBJ2-5|.|TRBV2|.
CASSNRETQYF
TGTGCCAGCAGTAACAGAGAGACCCAGTACTTC
>TRBJ2-1|.|TRBV7-2|TRBD2
CASSGLGGGAGEQFF
TGTGCCAGCAGCGGGTTAGGCGGGGGGGCCGGTGAGCAGTTCTTC
>TRBJ2-5|.|TRBV3-1/TRBV3-2|.
CASSQDHRGEETQYF
TGTGCCAGCAGCCAAGATCACCGGGGCGAGGAGACCCAGTACTTC
>TRBJ2-3|.|TRBV7-2|.
CASRFMDGQAFDDTQYF
TGTGCCAGCAGATTCATGGATGGGCAGGCGTTCGACGATACGCAGTATTTT
>TRBJ2-4|.|TRBV27|.
CASSTGPIQYF
TGTGCCAGCAGTACAGGGCCCATTCAGTACTTC
>TRBJ2-3|.|TRBV5-1|.
CASSFPDTDTQYF
TGCGCCAGCAGCTTCCCGGATACAGATACGCAGTATTTT
>TRBJ1-2|.|TRBV6-2/TRBV6-3|TRBD1
CASSFGQGYGYTF
TGTGCCAGCAGTTTCGGACAGGGCTATGGCTACACCTTC
>TRBJ1-5|once|TRBV12-3/TRBV12-4|.
CASNLNQPQHF
TGTGCCAGCAATCTTAATCAGCCCCAGCATTTT
>TRBJ2-1|.|TRBV7-9|TRBD1
CASSLGQGANEQFF
TGTGCCAGCAGCTTAGGACAGGGGGCGAATGAGCAGTTCTTC
>TRBJ2-3|.|TRBV3-1/TRBV3-2|.
CASSQKVADTQYF
TGTGCCAGCAGCCAAAAAGTGGCAGATACGCAGTATTTT
>TRBJ2-5|.|TRBV19|TRBD2
CASSIDGLAGVQETQYF
TGTGCCAGTAGTATAGATGGGCTAGCGGGGGTCCAAGAGACCCAGTACTTC
>TRBJ2-1|.|TRBV6-2/TRBV6-3|TRBD2
CASSLAGVRNEQFF
TGTGCCAGCAGTCTAGCGGGGGTACGCAATGAGCAGTTCTTC
>TRBJ2-2|once|TRBV5-4|.
CASRSGVDTGELFF
TGTGCCAGCAGGTCAGGGGTAGACACCGGGGAGCTGTTTTTT
>TRBJ1-4|once|TRBV10-3|.
CAISGTIDEKLFF
TGTGCCATCAGTGGGACAATCGATGAAAAACTGTTTTTT
>TRBJ1-5|.|TRBV18|.
CASSPEGNRANQPQHF
TGTGCCAGCTCACCAGAAGGGAACAGGGCTAATCAGCCCCAGCATTTT
>TRBJ1-4|.|TRBV7-9|TRBD1
CASSIGQAATNEKLFF
TGTGCCAGCAGCATAGGACAGGCCGCAACTAATGAAAAACTGTTTTTT
>TRBJ2-1|.|TRBV30|.
CAWRGNPSSYNEQFF
TGTGCCTGGAGGGGGAACCCTAGCTCCTACAATGAGCAGTTCTTC
>TRBJ1-1|.|TRBV28|.
CASRTYTEAFF
TGTGCCAGCAGGACCTACACTGAAGCTTTCTTT
>TRBJ2-1|.|TRBV11-3|TRBD1
CASSLNRGPYNEQFF
TGTGCCAGCAGCTTGAACAGGGGGCCCTACAATGAGCAGTTCTTC
>TRBJ1-5|.|TRBV20-1|.
CSANIGGPQHF
TGCAGTGCCAACATAGGAGGGCCCCAGCATTTT
>TRBJ2-1|few|TRBV7-2|.
CASSLDRRGGEQFF
TGTGCCAGCAGCTTAGATCGGCGGGGTGGAGAGCAGTTCTTC
>TRBJ2-1|.|TRBV7-9|.
CASSLVVSSYNEQFF
TGTGCCAGCAGCTTAGTTGTTAGCTCCTACAATGAGCAGTTCTTC
>TRBJ1-3|.|TRBV29-1|.
CSVDHLSGNTIYF
TGCAGCGTTGATCATCTATCTGGAAACACCATATATTTT
>TRBJ1-1|.|TRBV5-5|.
CASSLDTGVGTEAFF
TGTGCCAGCAGCTTGGATACAGGAGTGGGCACTGAAGCTTTCTTT
>TRBJ1-5|.|TRBV6-5|TRBD1
CASSRQGNSNQPQHF
TGTGCCAGCAGTCGACAGGGGAACAGCAATCAGCCCCAGCATTTT
>TRBJ1-5|.|TRBV6-2/TRBV6-3|.
CASSYEQLGNQPQHF
TGTGCCAGCAGTTACGAGCAGTTGGGCAATCAGCCCCAGCATTTT
>TRBJ1-3|.|TRBV7-2|.
CASSLVLGGGSGNTIYF
TGTGCCAGCAGCTTAGTCCTCGGGGGGGGCTCTGGAAACACCATATATTTT
>TRBJ2-3|.|TRBV4-1|.
CASSQDGGRLSTDTQYF
TGCGCCAGCAGCCAAGATGGGGGCCGACTCTCCACAGATACGCAGTATTTT
>TRBJ2-7|.|TRBV7-2|.
CASSPRVAVSSYEQYF
TGTGCCAGCAGCCCCCGGGTAGCTGTAAGCTCCTACGAGCAGTACTTC